This T cell receptor beta chain was obtained from a study of cytomegalovirus exposure and HLA in healthy donors. The PCR contained 60 Vbeta and 13 Jbeta primers. Assay: immunoSEQ multiplex PCR; the TCRdb copy retains only in-frame clones and omits some. The sample lists just under 150,000 clones, around 80% occurring once. The CDR3 contains 13 residues. Germline loops: CDR1 LNHNV, CDR2 YYDKDF (reference sequence). Germline trimming cut 9 bases from V and 5 bases from J; bases unmatched to any gene: 9. Broader study findings: Analysis performed later found 15,000 or so TCR beta sequences associated with HLA alleles at 0.05 false discovery rate.

Note on this clone: What it binds is unknown.

The J gene is TRBJ2-5, the V gene TRBV15; TRBD2 matches 7 bases. Material: PBMCs. The TCR sequence derives from a woman in her twenties or thirties in good health and CMV-seronegative. The CDR3, as DNA: TGTGCCACATGGGGAGGGGTTGAGGAGACCCAGTACTTC. It encodes CATWGGVEETQYF.